Below are 22 T cell receptor beta chains sequenced from a single sample in a study of T cell responses to AZD1222 COVID-19 vaccine. Only in-frame clones appear in the TCRdb table, and some are missing; sequencing was by immunoSEQ multiplex PCR. This table has some 130,000 clones, approximately 92% appearing once. The material was peripheral blood, obtained 28 days after the second AZD1222 dose. The origin of the receptors is an adult who received the AZD1222 COVID-19 vaccine.

The chain carries TRBV27 and TRBJ2-3; D gene ambiguous. The CDR3 contains 14 residues. Germline V CDR1 and CDR2: MNHEY, SMNVEV (reference sequence). V shed 6 bases and J shed 2 bases, with 12 bases lying between them. CDR3 sequence reads: CASREGWDTDTQYF. The CDR3 bases are TGTGCCAGCAGAGAAGGATGGGACACAGATACGCAGTATTTT.

The chain joins TRBV3-1 (or the pseudogene TRBV3-2) to TRBJ2-1; D may be TRBD1 or TRBD2 (5 bases each). V was trimmed by 4 bases and J by 6 bases, leaving 13 bases between them. The length of the CDR3 is 14 residues. Germline CDR1 and CDR2: LGHDT and YNNKEL (reference sequence). CDR3 in DNA: TGTGCCAGCAGCCGTACTGAAGGGACCAATGAGCAGTTCTTC. As protein: CASSRTEGTNEQFF.

The chain joins TRBV19 to TRBJ2-3; TRBD1 might be the D (6 bases). The CDR3 length is 15 residues. Per the germline V gene, CDR1 is LNHDA and CDR2 is SQIVND (reference sequence). The V gene lost 3 bases and the J gene lost 2 bases, with 12 bases spanning the gap. The CDR3 nucleotides are TGTGCCAGTAGTATTCGGGACACCCTCACAGATACGCAGTATTTT. Amino acids: CASSIRDTLTDTQYF.

This clone was seen just once. The V call is TRBV27, the J call TRBJ2-7; no reliable D call. This CDR3 region has 12 residues. Between the trimmed V and J ends, which lost 5 bases and 6 bases, there was a span of 11 bases. CDR1 and CDR2 (germline): MNHEY, SMNVEV (reference sequence). CDR3 protein: CASSLPGFEQYF. DNA for the CDR3: TGTGCCAGCAGTCTCCCTGGTTTCGAGCAGTACTTC.

Here the CDR3 DNA reads TGTGCCATCAGGCTGGGACTAGCGGACGCCAATGAGCAGTTCTTC. Its translation: CAIRLGLADANEQFF. The chain couples TRBV10-3 to TRBJ2-1, with 11 bases fitting TRBD2. The CDR3 sequence is 15 residues long. Looked up from germline, CDR1 is ENHRY and CDR2 is SYGVKD. J lost 6 bases, V lost 6 bases, and 7 bases had no gene match.

The chain carries TRBV29-1 and TRBJ2-3; D possibly matches TRBD1 or TRBD2 (5 bases each). CDR1 is SQVTM, CDR2 ANQGSEA, per germline. This CDR3 spans 13 amino acids. V lost 6 bases to trimming and J lost 2 bases, with 12 bases between them. For the CDR3, the DNA is TGCAGCGTGGGGCGAGGGCACACAGATACGCAGTATTTT. It is translated as CSVGRGHTDTQYF.

The chain has TRBV15 and TRBJ2-1, with D possibly matching TRBD2 (5 bases). This CDR3 spans 15 amino acids. Germline V gene data show CDR1 as LNHNV and CDR2 as YYDKDF (reference sequence). V was cut by 0 bases and J by 7 bases, with 13 bases left in between. CDR3 sequence: CATSRDRFGGNEQFF. CDR3 in DNA: TGTGCCACCAGCAGAGATAGGTTTGGAGGAAATGAGCAGTTCTTC.

The chain is built from TRBV11-3 and TRBJ1-1; 9 nucleotides line up with TRBD1. Unmatched junction bases numbered 4, after V lost 5 bases and J lost 0 bases. Germline CDR1 SGHNT, CDR2 YENEEA. The CDR3 runs to 15 residues. CDR3 region: CASSNTGGMNTEAFF. The CDR3 DNA reads as TGTGCCAGCAGCAATACAGGGGGCATGAACACTGAAGCTTTCTTT. Drawing the rest from reference TRBV11-3 and TRBJ1-1, the complete variable domain is EAGVVQSPRYKIIEKKQPVAFWCNPISGHNTLYWYLQNLGQGPELLIRYENEEAVDDSQLPKDRFSAERLKGVDSTLKIQPAELGDSAVYLCASSNTGGMNTEAFFGQGTRLTVV.

V and J are TRBV15 and TRBJ2-1; TRBD2 agrees at 12 bases. The germline CDR1 and CDR2 sequences are LNHNV and YYDKDF (reference sequence). V lost 3 bases to trimming and J lost 6 bases; unmatched junction nucleotides: 9. The length of the CDR3 is 17 residues. Here the CDR3 DNA reads TGTGCCACCAGCAGGGAACTAGGACTAGCGGGATCCAATGAGCAGTTCTTC. The encoded protein is CATSRELGLAGSNEQFF.

This clone was observed a single time. This chain connects TRBV30 to TRBJ2-2; 7 bases line up with TRBD2. CDR3 size: 14 residues. CDR1 and CDR2 from the germline V gene are GTSNPN and SVGIG (reference sequence). Trimming took 5 bases from V and 7 from J; bases not matched to a gene: 10. CDR3 DNA: TGTGCCTGGTCAACCGGGACTATTGTCGGGGAGCTGTTTTTT. Translated, it gives CAWSTGTIVGELFF.

The genes are TRBV18 and TRBJ1-5, with D possibly being TRBD1 (6 bases). The germline V gene has CDR1 KGHSH and CDR2 LQKENI. Trimming removed 3 bases from V and 0 bases from J, with 12 bases in between. CDR3 length: 16 residues. DNA of the CDR3: TGTGCCAGCTCACCTCGGGACATGAATAGCAATCAGCCCCAGCATTTT. It translates to CASSPRDMNSNQPQHF.

This sequence joins TRBV2 and TRBJ2-7; perhaps TRBD2 as D (6 bases). V lost 2 bases, J lost 5 bases, and 16 bases lay in between. The length of the CDR3 is 15 residues. The germline gives CDR1 SNHLY, CDR2 FYNNEI. CDR3 sequence: CASSESGGSRNEQYF. The CDR3 DNA reads as TGTGCCAGCAGTGAATCTGGAGGGAGTAGAAACGAGCAGTACTTC.

The chain carries TRBV10-1 and TRBJ2-7; D uncertain. Germline CDR1 is WNHNN and CDR2 is SYGVQD (reference sequence). The CDR3 contains 15 residues. The germline V and J ends were trimmed by 0 bases and 0 bases, with 9 bases remaining between them. The CDR3 region is CASSESPVSSYEQYF. The CDR3 DNA reads as TGCGCCAGCAGTGAGTCTCCAGTCAGCTCCTACGAGCAGTACTTC.

CDR3: CAWGFRPGEQFF. Here the CDR3 DNA reads TGTGCCTGGGGTTTTAGACCGGGGGAGCAGTTCTTC. V gene TRBV30 combines with J gene TRBJ2-1; D may be TRBD2 (5 bases). This CDR3 contains 12 residues. The V end lost 5 bases, the J end lost 10 bases, and 15 bases lay between the germline ends. Germline-derived CDR1 and CDR2 are GTSNPN and SVGIG (reference sequence).

This clone has a single count. The chain employs TRBV5-1 and TRBJ2-1; either TRBD1 or TRBD2 may supply D (5 bases each). CDR3 length: 14 residues. From germline, CDR1 is SGHRS and CDR2 YFSETQ. V was clipped by 4 bases and J by 4 bases, with 12 bases between them. The CDR3 nucleotides are TGCGCCAGCAGCCCTGGGACGACGTACAATGAGCAGTTCTTC. It yields the protein CASSPGTTYNEQFF.

This chain uses TRBV10-1 with TRBJ2-2; the D gene is possibly TRBD2 (5 bases). V was clipped by 6 bases and J by 1 base, with 6 bases between them. The CDR3 consists of 13 residues. Germline values: CDR1 WNHNN, CDR2 SYGVQD (reference sequence). CDR3 in amino acids: CASRDWNTGELFF. CDR3 DNA sequence: TGCGCCAGCAGGGACTGGAACACCGGGGAGCTGTTTTTT.

V gene TRBV6-5 combines with J gene TRBJ2-7; D is uncertain. The germline V gene encodes CDR1 MNHEY and CDR2 SVGAGI. V lost 4 bases and J 7 bases, leaving 11 bases between the germline ends. The CDR3 is 12 amino acids. CDR3 in amino acids: CASSLDRVEQYF. The CDR3 DNA sequence: TGTGCCAGCAGTTTGGATCGGGTAGAGCAGTACTTC.

The gene calls are TRBV19 and TRBJ2-1; D not resolved. This CDR3 spans 14 amino acids. The V end was cut by 3 bases, the J end by 5 bases, with 11 bases between. Germline V gives CDR1 LNHDA, CDR2 SQIVND (reference sequence). The DNA of the CDR3 is TGTGCCAGTAGTATTTCCGGGCTGAACAATGAGCAGTTCTTC. Translation: CASSISGLNNEQFF. The whole variable domain, remainder taken from reference TRBV19 and TRBJ2-1, is DGGITQSPKYLFRKEGQNVTLSCEQNLNHDAMYWYRQDPGQGLRLIYYSQIVNDFQKGDIAEGYSVSREKKESFPLTVTSAQKNPTAFYLCASSISGLNNEQFFGPGTRLTVL.

This clone was recorded once. The V and J genes are TRBV19 and TRBJ2-4; 10 bases line up with TRBD2. Unmatched junction bases numbered 6, after V lost 0 bases and J lost 7 bases. The germline gives CDR1 LNHDA, CDR2 SQIVND (reference sequence). The CDR3 is 16 residues long. The CDR3 DNA is TGTGCCAGTAGTATAGATCCCTCTAGCGGGAGTAACATTCAGTACTTC. Translated, it gives CASSIDPSSGSNIQYF.

The chain carries TRBV4-2 and TRBJ1-3, with a weak D call TRBD1 (5 bases). V gave up 2 bases and J gave up 2 bases, with 13 bases separating them. The CDR3 is made up of 16 amino acids. Germline-derived CDR1 and CDR2 are LGHNA and YNFKEQ. The CDR3: CASSQNGQSTGNTIYF. The CDR3 nucleotides are TGTGCCAGCAGCCAAAACGGACAAAGCACTGGAAACACCATATATTTT.

Here the CDR3 DNA reads TGCGCCAGCAGCCTAGGGACGTGGGACGAGCAGTACTTC. Translating gives CASSLGTWDEQYF. The chain combines TRBV4-3 with TRBJ2-7; D tentatively reads TRBD1 or TRBD2 (5 bases each). The CDR3 is 13 amino acids. Looked up from germline, CDR1 is LGHNA and CDR2 is YSLEER. Between the trimmed V and J ends, which lost 4 bases and 5 bases, there was a span of 12 bases.

The CDR3 DNA sequence: TGTGCCAGCAGCGCGGGACAGGAGAACACTGAAGCTTTCTTT. Translated, it gives CASSAGQENTEAFF. J is TRBJ1-1 and V is TRBV9, with 8 bases identical to TRBD1. Germline values: CDR1 SGDLS, CDR2 YYNGEE. Unmatched junction bases numbered 2, after V lost 3 bases and J lost 1 base. The CDR3 has 14 amino acids.